A selection of T cell receptor beta chains follows, all from one sample in a study of regulatory T cells in long-lasting Graves disease. Via MiXCR, TCRdb re-called the multiplex PCR reads, giving one row per CDR3 protein. This sample has some 320,000 distinct CDR3 sequences, with 15% to 20% found just once. This sample comprised peripheral blood mononuclear cells (PBMCs), obtained at new diagnosis, from a patient treated with antithyroid drugs. The receptors shown here come from a female donor with Graves disease. Both conserved end residues are part of each CDR3. Each record gives: V gene, CDR3 length, CDR3 protein.

>TRBV5-4|14
CAGSLGGQGNEQFF
>TRBV2|14
CASSEAGINTEAFF
>TRBV28|16
CASTSPQPLRDYGYTF
>TRBV6-2/TRBV6-3|14
CASRRVPTNEKLFF
>TRBV28|15
CASSLPGTGGSPLHF
>TRBV2|9
CASSPKQFF
>TRBV5-1|15
CASSFQDGDQETQYF
>TRBV12-5|14
CASGFPGGGYEQYF
>TRBV28|15
CASSWALAGQETQYF
>TRBV20-1|15
CSASSGAGRTDTQYF
>TRBV20-1|14
CSARDGTEQETQYF
>TRBV12-3/TRBV12-4|13
CASSQQGNYGYTF
>TRBV2|15
CASNPSGRSRDIQYF
>TRBV5-1|13
CASSPTGRDTIYF
>TRBV9|15
CASSVEGTVYNEQFF
>TRBV29-1|13
CSVFGQDLFGYTF
>TRBV12-3/TRBV12-4|20
CASRGVGHSSLGGLVNTQYF
>TRBV28|13
CASSERTTGELFF
>TRBV5-5|15
CASSSRDSSYNEQFF
>TRBV20-1|14
CSARVGRAGNTIYF
>TRBV12-3/TRBV12-4|16
CASSEAAGGWTDTQYF
>TRBV27|14
CASSLFYGNNEQFF
>TRBV11-2|14
CASSNRDRGNTISF
>TRBV3-1|12
CASSVRPREQYF
>TRBV6-5|15
CASSSPNGLNTEAFF
>TRBV6-2/TRBV6-3|15
CASSYTAGYSYEQYF